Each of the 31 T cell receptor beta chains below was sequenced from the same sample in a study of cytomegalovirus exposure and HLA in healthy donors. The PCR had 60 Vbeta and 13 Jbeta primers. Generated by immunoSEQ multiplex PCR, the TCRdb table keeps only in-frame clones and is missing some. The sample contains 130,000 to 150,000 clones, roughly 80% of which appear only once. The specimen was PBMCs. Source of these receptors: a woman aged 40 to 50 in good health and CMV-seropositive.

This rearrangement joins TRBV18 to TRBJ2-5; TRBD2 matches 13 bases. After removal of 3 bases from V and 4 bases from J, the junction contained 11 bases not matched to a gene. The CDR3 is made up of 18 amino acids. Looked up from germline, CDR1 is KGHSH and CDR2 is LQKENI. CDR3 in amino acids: CASSPVLAGGPYRETQYF. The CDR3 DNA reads TGTGCCAGCTCACCGGTACTAGCGGGGGGGCCGTACCGAGAGACCCAGTACTTC.

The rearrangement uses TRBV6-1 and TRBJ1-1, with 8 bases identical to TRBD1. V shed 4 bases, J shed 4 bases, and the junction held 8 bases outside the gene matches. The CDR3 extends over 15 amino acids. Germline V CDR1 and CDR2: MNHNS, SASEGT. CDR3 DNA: TGTGCCAGCAGTGTCTCGACAGGGGTTGTCACTGAAGCTTTCTTT. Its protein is CASSVSTGVVTEAFF.

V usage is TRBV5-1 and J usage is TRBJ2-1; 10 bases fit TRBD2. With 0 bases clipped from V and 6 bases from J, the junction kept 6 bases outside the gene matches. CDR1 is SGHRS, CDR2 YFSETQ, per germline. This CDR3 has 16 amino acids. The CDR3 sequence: CASSLARLAGVNEQFF. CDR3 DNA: TGCGCCAGCAGCTTGGCCAGGCTAGCGGGGGTCAATGAGCAGTTCTTC.

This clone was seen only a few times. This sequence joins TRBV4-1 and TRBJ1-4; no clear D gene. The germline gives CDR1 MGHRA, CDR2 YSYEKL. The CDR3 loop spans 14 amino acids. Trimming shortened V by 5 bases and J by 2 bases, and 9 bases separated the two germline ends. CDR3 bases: TGCGCCAGCAGCTCGGGAAATACTAATGAAAAACTGTTTTTT. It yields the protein CASSSGNTNEKLFF.

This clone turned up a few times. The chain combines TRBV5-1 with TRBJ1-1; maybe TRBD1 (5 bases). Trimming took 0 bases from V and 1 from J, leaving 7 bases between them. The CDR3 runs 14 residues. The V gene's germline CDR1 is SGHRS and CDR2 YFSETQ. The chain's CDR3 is CASSLGGANTEAFF. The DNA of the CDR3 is TGCGCCAGCAGCTTGGGTGGGGCGAACACTGAAGCTTTCTTT.

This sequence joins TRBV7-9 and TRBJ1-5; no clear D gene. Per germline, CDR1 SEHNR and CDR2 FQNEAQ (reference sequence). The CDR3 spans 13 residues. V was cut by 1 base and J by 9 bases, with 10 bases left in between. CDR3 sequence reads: CASSLEEGRPQHF. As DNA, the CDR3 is TGTGCCAGCAGCTTAGAGGAGGGCCGGCCCCAGCATTTT.

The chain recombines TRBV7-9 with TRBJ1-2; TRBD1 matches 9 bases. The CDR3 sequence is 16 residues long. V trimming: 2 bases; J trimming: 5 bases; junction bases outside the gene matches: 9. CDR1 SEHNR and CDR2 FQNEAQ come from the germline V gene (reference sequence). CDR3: CASSLRGQGGIYGYTF. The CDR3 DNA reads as TGTGCCAGCAGCTTAAGGGGACAGGGCGGGATATATGGCTACACCTTC.

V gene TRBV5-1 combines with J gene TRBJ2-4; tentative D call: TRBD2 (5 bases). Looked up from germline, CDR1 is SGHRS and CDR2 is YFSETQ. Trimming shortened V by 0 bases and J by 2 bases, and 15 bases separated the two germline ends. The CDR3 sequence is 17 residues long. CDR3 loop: CASSLDPSSLSKNIQYF. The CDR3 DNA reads TGCGCCAGCAGCTTGGATCCTAGCTCTTTGTCCAAAAACATTCAGTACTTC. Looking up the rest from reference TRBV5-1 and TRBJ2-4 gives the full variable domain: KAGVTQTPRYLIKTRGQQVTLSCSPISGHRSVSWYQQTPGQGLQFLFEYFSETQRNKGNFPGRFSGRQFSNSRSEMNVSTLELGDSALYLCASSLDPSSLSKNIQYFGAGTRLSVL.

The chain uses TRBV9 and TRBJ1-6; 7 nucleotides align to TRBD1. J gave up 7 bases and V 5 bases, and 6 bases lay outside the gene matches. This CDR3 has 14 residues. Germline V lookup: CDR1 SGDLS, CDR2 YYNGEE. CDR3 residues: CASSRGQTNSPLHF. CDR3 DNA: TGTGCCAGCAGTAGGGGGCAGACCAATTCACCCCTCCACTTT.

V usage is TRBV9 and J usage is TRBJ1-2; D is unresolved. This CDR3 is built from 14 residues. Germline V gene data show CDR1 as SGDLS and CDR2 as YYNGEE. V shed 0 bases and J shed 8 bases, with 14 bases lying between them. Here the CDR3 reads CASSVASRALGYTF. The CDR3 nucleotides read TGTGCCAGCAGCGTAGCTTCTCGTGCACTGGGCTACACCTTC. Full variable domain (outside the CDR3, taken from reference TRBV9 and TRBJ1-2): DSGVTQTPKHLITATGQRVTLRCSPRSGDLSVYWYQQSLDQGLQFLIQYYNGEERAKGNILERFSAQQFPDLHSELNLSSLELGDSALYFCASSVASRALGYTFGSGTRLTVV.

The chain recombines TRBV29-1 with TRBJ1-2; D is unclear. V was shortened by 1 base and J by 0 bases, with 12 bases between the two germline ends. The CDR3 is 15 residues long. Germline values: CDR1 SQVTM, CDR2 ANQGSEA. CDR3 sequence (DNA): TGCAGCGTTGAAGGTCTGGCAGCGGCTAACTATGGCTACACCTTC. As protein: CSVEGLAAANYGYTF.

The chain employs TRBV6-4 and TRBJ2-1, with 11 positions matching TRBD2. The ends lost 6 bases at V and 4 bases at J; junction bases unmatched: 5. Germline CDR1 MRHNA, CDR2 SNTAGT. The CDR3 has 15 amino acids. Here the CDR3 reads CASSLSGGVYNEQFF. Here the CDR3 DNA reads TGTGCCAGCAGCCTTAGCGGGGGGGTATACAATGAGCAGTTCTTC.

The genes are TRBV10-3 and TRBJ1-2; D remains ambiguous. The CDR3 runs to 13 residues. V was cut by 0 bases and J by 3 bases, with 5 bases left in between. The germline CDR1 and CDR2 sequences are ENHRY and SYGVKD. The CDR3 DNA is TGTGCCATCAGTGAGTCTTTAGACTATGGCTACACCTTC. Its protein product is CAISESLDYGYTF.

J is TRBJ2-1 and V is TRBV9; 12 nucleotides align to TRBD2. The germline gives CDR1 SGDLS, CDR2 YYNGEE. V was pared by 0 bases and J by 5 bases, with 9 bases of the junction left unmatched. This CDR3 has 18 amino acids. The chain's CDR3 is CASSVASRTSGVDNEQFF. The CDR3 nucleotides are TGTGCCAGCAGCGTAGCGTCGCGGACTAGCGGGGTTGACAATGAGCAGTTCTTC.

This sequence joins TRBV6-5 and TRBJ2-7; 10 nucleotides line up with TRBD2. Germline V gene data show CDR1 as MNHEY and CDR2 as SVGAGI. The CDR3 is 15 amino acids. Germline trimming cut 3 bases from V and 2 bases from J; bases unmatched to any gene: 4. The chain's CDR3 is CASSYVTSGAYEQYF. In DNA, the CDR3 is TGTGCCAGCAGTTATGTAACTAGCGGGGCCTACGAGCAGTACTTC.

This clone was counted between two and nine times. The CDR3 region has the DNA TGCGCCAGCAGCGCCGCTAGGGAGGTGGCGGGGGGAGTCTACGAGCAGTACTTC. Translated, it gives CASSAAREVAGGVYEQYF. V usage is TRBV5-1 and J usage is TRBJ2-7; 8 nucleotides agree with TRBD2. The CDR3 covers 18 residues. The V and J ends lost 4 bases and 3 bases, in that order; junction bases with no gene match: 18. From germline, CDR1 is SGHRS and CDR2 YFSETQ.

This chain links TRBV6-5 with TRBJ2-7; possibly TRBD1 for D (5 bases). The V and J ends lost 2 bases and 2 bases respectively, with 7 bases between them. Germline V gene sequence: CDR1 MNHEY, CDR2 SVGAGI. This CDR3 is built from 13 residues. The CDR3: CASSYDRTYEQYF. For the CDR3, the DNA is TGTGCCAGCAGTTACGACAGAACCTACGAGCAGTACTTC.

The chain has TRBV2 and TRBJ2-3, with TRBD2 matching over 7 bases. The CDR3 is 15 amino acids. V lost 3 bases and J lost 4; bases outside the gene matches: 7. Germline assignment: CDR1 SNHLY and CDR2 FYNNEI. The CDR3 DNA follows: TGTGCCAGCAGTGAGGTCTTCCTAGCGGCAGATACGCAGTATTTT. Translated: CASSEVFLAADTQYF.

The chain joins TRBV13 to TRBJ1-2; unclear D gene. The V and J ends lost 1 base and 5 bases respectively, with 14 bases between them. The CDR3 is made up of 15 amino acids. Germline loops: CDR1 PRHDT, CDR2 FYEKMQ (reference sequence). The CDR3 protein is CASSLVARVSYGYTF. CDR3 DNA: TGTGCCAGCAGCTTAGTAGCCCGGGTCTCTTATGGCTACACCTTC. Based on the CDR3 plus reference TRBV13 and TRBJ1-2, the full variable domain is AAGVIQSPRHLIKEKRETATLKCYPIPRHDTVYWYQQGPGQDPQFLISFYEKMQSDKGSIPDRFSAQQFSDYHSELNMSSLELGDSALYFCASSLVARVSYGYTFGSGTRLTVV.

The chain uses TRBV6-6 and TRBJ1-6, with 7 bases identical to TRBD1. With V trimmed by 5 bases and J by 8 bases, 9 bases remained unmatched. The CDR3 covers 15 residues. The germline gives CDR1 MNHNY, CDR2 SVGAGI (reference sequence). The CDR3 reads CASSPRDSSDSPLHF. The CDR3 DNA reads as TGTGCCAGCAGTCCCCGGGACAGTTCTGATTCACCCCTCCACTTT.

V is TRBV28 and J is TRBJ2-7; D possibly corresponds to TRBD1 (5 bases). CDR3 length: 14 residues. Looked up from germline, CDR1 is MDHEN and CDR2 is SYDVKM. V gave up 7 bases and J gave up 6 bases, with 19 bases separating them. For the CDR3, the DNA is TGTGCCAGCAAAGGGGCCCTACAACTTAGCGAGCAGTACTTC. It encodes CASKGALQLSEQYF.

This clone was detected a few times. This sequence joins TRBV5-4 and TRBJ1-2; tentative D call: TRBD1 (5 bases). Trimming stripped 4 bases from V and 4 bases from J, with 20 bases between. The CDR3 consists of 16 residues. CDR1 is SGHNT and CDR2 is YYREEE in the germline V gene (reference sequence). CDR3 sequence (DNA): TGTGCCAGCAGCCCGACGAGTCAGGGAGGCGGCTATGGCTACACCTTC. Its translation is CASSPTSQGGGYGYTF. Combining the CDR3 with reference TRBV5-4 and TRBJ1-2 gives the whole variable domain ETGVTQSPTHLIKTRGQQVTLRCSSQSGHNTVSWYQQALGQGPQFIFQYYREEENGRGNFPPRFSGLQFPNYSSELNVNALELDDSALYLCASSPTSQGGGYGYTFGSGTRLTVV.

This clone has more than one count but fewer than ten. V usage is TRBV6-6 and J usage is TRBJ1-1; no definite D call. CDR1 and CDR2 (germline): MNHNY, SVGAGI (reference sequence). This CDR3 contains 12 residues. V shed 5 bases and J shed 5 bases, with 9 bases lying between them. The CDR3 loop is CASSPTWTEAFF. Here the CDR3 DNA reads TGTGCCAGCAGTCCTACTTGGACTGAAGCTTTCTTT.

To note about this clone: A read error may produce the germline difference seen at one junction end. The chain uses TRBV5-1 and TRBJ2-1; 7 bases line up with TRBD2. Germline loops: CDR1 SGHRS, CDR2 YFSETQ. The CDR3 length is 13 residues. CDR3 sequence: CASSSREDNAQFF. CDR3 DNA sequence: TGCGCCAGCAGCTCTCGGGAGGACAATGCGCAGTTCTTC.

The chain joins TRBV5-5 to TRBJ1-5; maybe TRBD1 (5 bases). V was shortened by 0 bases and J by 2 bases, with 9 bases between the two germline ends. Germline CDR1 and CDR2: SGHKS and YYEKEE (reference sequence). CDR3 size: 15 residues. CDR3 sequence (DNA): TGTGCCAGCAGCTTGGGGGGGGTTGGCAATCAGCCCCAGCATTTT. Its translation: CASSLGGVGNQPQHF. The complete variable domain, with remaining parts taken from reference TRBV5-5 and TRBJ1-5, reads DAGVTQSPTHLIKTRGQQVTLRCSPISGHKSVSWYQQVLGQGPQFIFQYYEKEERGRGNFPDRFSARQFPNYSSELNVNALLLGDSALYLCASSLGGVGNQPQHFGDGTRLSIL.

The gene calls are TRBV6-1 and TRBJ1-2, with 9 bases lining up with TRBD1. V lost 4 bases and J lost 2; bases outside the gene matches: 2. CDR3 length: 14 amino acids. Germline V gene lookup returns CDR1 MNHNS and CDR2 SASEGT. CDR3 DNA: TGTGCCAGCAGTGCCGGACAGGGGAACTATGGCTACACCTTC. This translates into CASSAGQGNYGYTF.

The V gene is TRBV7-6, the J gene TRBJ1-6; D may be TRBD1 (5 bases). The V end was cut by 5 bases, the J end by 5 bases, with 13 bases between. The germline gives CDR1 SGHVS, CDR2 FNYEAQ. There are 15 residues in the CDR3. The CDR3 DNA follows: TGTGCCAGCAGCACCCAGGACAACGATAATTCACCCCTCCACTTT. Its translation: CASSTQDNDNSPLHF.

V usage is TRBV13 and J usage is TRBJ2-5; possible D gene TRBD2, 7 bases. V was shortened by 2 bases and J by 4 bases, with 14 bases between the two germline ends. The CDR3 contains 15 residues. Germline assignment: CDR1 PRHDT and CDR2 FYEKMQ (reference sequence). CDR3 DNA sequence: TGTGCCAGCAGCTTATTTGGGGGGGCTGGAGAGACCCAGTACTTC. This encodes CASSLFGGAGETQYF.

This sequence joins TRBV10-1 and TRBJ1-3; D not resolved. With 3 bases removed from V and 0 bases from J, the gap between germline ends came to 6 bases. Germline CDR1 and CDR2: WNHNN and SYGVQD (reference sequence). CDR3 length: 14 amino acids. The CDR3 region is CASSDRISGNTIYF. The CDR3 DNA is TGCGCCAGCAGTGACAGGATCTCTGGAAACACCATATATTTT.

CDR3 sequence: CASSLRLGAETQYF. The CDR3 region has the DNA TGTGCCAGCAGCTTACGTCTGGGGGCAGAGACCCAGTACTTC. The J gene is TRBJ2-5, the V gene TRBV7-9, with D perhaps matching TRBD1 (6 bases). CDR1 and CDR2 from the germline V gene are SEHNR and FQNEAQ (reference sequence). V gave up 2 bases and J gave up 4 bases, with 11 bases separating them. There are 14 residues in the CDR3.

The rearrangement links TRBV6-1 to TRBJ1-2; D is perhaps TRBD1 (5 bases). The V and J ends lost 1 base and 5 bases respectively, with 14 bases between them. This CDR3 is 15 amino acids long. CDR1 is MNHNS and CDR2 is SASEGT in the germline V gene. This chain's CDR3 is CASSEVETEFYGYTF. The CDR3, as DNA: TGTGCCAGCAGTGAAGTAGAGACAGAATTTTATGGCTACACCTTC.